Shown below are 3 T cell receptor beta chains from a single sample sequenced in a study of blood T cell repertoires in COVID-19. Method: immunoSEQ multiplex PCR; TCRdb's copy keeps in-frame clones and lacks some. The sample shows roughly 56,000 clones, almost 95% of them seen only once. Source material: peripheral blood. These TCRs come from a man over 45 with active COVID-19.

The rearrangement joins TRBV24-1 to TRBJ1-1, with 8 positions matching TRBD1. Germline V gene data show CDR1 as KGHDR and CDR2 as SFDVKD. The junction had 7 bases not matched to a gene; V was cut back by 3 bases and J by 8 bases. CDR3 size: 14 residues. For the CDR3, the DNA is TGTGCCACCAGTGATCCGACGACAGGGGTCGAAGCTTTCTTT. This translates into CATSDPTTGVEAFF.

This sequence joins TRBV27 and TRBJ1-2; no definite D call. Trimming removed 0 bases at V and 1 base at J, with 9 bases between. The CDR3 runs 15 residues. Germline CDR1 and CDR2: MNHEY and SMNVEV (reference sequence). This chain's CDR3 is CASSLSSQLNYGYTF. Written as DNA, the CDR3 is TGTGCCAGCAGTTTATCTTCACAGCTTAACTATGGCTACACCTTC.

This clone was counted only a few times. This chain uses TRBV28 with TRBJ1-2; TRBD1 agrees at 9 bases. This CDR3 comprises 13 residues. The V and J ends lost 5 bases and 6 bases, in that order; junction bases with no gene match: 4. Germline V gives CDR1 MDHEN, CDR2 SYDVKM. The CDR3 sequence is CASSLTGGNGYTF. As DNA, the CDR3 is TGTGCCAGCAGTCTGACAGGGGGAAATGGCTACACCTTC.